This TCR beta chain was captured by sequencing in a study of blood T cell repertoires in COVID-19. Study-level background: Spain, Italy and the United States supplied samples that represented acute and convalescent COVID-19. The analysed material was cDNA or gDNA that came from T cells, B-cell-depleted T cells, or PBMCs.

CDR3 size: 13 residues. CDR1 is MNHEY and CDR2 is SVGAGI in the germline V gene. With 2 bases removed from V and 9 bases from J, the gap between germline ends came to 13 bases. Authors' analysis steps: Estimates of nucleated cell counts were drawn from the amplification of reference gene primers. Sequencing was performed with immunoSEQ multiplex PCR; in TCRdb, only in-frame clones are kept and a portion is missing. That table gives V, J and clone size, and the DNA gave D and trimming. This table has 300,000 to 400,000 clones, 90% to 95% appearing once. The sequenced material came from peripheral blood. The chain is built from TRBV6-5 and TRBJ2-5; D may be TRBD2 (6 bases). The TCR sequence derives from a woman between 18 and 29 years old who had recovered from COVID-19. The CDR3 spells CASSYRHGGAQYF. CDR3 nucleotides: TGTGCCAGCAGTTACCGACACGGAGGGGCCCAGTACTTC.